One TCR beta chain is described in this entry. Its antigen is still unknown. Germline CDR1 is SGHTA and CDR2 is FQGTGA. This CDR3 region has 15 residues. The J segment lost 2 bases and the V segment lost 2 bases, leaving 2 bases of the junction unmatched. The data belong to a study of cytomegalovirus exposure and HLA in healthy donors. Study outcomes and limitations: The classifier reportedly diagnosed cytomegalovirus status with high sensitivity and specificity.

13 Jbeta primers and 60 Vbeta primers were used for the PCR. Only in-frame clones appear in the TCRdb table, and some are missing; sequencing was by immunoSEQ multiplex PCR. The table shows around 140,000 clones, with around nine tenths occurring only once. Sequencing input: PBMCs. This TCR derives from a woman in her 30s in good health and CMV-seronegative. The chain uses TRBV7-3 and TRBJ2-1; 8 nucleotides align to TRBD2. CDR3 loop: CASSLLRGAYNEQFF. The CDR3, as DNA: TGTGCCAGCAGCTTACTGCGGGGGGCCTACAATGAGCAGTTCTTC.